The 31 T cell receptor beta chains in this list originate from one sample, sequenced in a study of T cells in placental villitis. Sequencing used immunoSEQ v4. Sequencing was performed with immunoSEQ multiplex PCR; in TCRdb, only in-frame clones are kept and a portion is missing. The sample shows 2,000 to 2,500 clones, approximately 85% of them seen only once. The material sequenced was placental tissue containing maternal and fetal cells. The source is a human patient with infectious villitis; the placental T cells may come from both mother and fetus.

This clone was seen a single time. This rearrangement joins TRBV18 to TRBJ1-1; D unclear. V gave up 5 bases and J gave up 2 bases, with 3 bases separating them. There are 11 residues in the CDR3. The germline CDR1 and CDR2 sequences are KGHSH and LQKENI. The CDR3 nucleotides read TGTGCCAGCTCAGGCAACACTGAAGCTTTCTTT. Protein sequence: CASSGNTEAFF.

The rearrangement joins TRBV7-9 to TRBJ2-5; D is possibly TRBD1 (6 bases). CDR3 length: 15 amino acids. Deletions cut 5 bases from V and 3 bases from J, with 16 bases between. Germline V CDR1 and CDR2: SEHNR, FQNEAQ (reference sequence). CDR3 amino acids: CASSLHTGKEETQYF. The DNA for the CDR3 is TGTGCCAGCAGCCTCCACACAGGGAAGGAAGAGACCCAGTACTTC.

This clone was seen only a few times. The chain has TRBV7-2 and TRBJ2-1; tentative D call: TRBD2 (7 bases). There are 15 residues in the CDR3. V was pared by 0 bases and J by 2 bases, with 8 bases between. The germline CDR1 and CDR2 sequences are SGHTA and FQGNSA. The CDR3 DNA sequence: TGTGCCAGCAGCTTAGCGGGGGGGCCCTACAATGAGCAGTTCTTC. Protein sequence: CASSLAGGPYNEQFF.

CDR3 sequence reads: CASSPTGTTYEQYF. The CDR3 bases are TGTGCCAGCTCACCCACCGGCACCACCTACGAGCAGTACTTC. The rearrangement joins TRBV18 to TRBJ2-7; D is unresolved. CDR3 length: 14 amino acids. V gave up 3 bases and J gave up 2 bases, with 11 bases separating them. CDR1 and CDR2 (germline): KGHSH, LQKENI.

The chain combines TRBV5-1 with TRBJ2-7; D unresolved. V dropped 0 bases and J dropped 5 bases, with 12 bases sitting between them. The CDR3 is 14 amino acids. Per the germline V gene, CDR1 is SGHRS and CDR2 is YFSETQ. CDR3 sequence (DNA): TGCGCCAGCAGCTTGGGGCCGGCGTCTGACGAGCAGTACTTC. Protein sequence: CASSLGPASDEQYF.

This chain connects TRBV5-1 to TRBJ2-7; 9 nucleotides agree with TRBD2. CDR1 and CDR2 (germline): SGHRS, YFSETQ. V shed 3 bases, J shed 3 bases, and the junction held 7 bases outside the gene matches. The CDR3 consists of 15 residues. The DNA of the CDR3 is TGCGCCAGCAGCTCACTAGCGGGTCACAACTACGAGCAGTACTTC. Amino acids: CASSSLAGHNYEQYF.

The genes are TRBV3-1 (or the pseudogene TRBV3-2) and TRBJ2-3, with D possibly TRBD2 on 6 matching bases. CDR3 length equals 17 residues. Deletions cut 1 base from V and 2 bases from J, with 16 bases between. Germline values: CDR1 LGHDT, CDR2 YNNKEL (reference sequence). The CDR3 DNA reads TGTGCCAGCAGCCAAGGCTATTCGGGAGTCCCCACAGATACGCAGTATTTT. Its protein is CASSQGYSGVPTDTQYF.

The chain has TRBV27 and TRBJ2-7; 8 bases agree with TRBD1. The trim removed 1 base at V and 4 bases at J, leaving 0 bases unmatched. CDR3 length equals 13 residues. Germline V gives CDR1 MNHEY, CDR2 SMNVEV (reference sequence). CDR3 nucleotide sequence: TGTGCCAGCAGTTTATACAGGGGGTACGAGCAGTACTTC. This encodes CASSLYRGYEQYF.

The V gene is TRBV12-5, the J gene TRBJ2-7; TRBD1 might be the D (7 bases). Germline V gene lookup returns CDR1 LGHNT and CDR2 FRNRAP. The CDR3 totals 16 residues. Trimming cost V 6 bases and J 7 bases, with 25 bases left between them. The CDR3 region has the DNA TGTGCTAGTGGCCCCCCCTCTGACAGGGAGGTTTTTGAGCAGTACTTC. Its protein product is CASGPPSDREVFEQYF.

CDR3 amino acids: CASSLRDTEAFF. DNA for the CDR3: TGTGCCAGCAGCTTGAGGGACACTGAAGCTTTCTTT. The chain employs TRBV5-4 and TRBJ1-1; D is uncertain. V was clipped by 1 base and J by 3 bases, with 4 bases between them. The V gene's germline CDR1 is SGHNT and CDR2 YYREEE (reference sequence). This CDR3 is 12 amino acids long. The complete variable domain, with remaining parts taken from reference TRBV5-4 and TRBJ1-1, reads ETGVTQSPTHLIKTRGQQVTLRCSSQSGHNTVSWYQQALGQGPQFIFQYYREEENGRGNFPPRFSGLQFPNYSSELNVNALELDDSALYLCASSLRDTEAFFGQGTRLTVV.

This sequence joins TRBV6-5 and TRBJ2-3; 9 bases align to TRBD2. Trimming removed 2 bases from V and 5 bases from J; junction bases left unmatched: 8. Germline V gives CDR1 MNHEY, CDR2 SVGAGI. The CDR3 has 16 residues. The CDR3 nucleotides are TGTGCCAGCAGTTACGCAGCGGGGGGCAAGGGAGATACGCAGTATTTT. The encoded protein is CASSYAAGGKGDTQYF.

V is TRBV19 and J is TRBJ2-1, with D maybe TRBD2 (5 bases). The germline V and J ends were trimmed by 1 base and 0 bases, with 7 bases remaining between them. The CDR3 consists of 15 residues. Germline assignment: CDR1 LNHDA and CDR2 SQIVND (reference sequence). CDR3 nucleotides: TGTGCCAGTAGTATAGGAACTAGCTCCTACAATGAGCAGTTCTTC. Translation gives CASSIGTSSYNEQFF. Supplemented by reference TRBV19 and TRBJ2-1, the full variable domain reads DGGITQSPKYLFRKEGQNVTLSCEQNLNHDAMYWYRQDPGQGLRLIYYSQIVNDFQKGDIAEGYSVSREKKESFPLTVTSAQKNPTAFYLCASSIGTSSYNEQFFGPGTRLTVL.

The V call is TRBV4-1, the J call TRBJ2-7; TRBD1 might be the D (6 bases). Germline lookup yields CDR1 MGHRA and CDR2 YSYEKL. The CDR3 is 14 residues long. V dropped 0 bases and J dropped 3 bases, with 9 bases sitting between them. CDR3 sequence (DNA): TGCGCCAGCAGCCAAGATCAGGGGCGCTACGAGCAGTACTTC. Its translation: CASSQDQGRYEQYF.

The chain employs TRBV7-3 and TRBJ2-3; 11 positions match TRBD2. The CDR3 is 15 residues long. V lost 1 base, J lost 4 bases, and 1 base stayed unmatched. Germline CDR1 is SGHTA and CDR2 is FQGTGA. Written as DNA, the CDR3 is TGTGCCAGCAGCTTAAAACTAGCGGGAGCAGATACGCAGTATTTT. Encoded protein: CASSLKLAGADTQYF.

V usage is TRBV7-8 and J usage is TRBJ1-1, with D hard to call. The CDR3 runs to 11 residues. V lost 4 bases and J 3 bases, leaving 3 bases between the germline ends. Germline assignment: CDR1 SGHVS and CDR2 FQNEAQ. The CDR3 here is CASSSDTEAFF. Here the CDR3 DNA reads TGTGCCAGCAGCTCGGACACTGAAGCTTTCTTT.

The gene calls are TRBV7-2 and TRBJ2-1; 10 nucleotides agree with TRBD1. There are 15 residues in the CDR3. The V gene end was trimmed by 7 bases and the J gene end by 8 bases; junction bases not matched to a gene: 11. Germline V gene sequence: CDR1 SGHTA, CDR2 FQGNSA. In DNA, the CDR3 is TGTGCCAGCAACCTCCGGGACAGGGGTGACGATGAGCAGTTCTTC. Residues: CASNLRDRGDDEQFF.

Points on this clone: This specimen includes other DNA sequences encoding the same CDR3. This chain's CDR3 is CASSLGGQPQHF. CDR3 coding DNA: TGTGCCAGCAGTTTAGGGGGCCAGCCCCAGCATTTT. The chain joins TRBV12-3 or TRBV12-4 to TRBJ1-5; D perhaps matches TRBD1 (5 bases). Trimming removed 1 base at V and 7 bases at J, with 5 bases between. The CDR3 runs to 12 residues.

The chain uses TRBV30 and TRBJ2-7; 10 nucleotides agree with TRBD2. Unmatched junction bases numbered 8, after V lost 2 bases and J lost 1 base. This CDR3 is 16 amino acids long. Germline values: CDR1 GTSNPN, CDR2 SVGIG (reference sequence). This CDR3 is CAWSSFWTSGSYEQYF. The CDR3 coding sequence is TGTGCCTGGAGTTCTTTCTGGACTAGCGGTTCCTACGAGCAGTACTTC.

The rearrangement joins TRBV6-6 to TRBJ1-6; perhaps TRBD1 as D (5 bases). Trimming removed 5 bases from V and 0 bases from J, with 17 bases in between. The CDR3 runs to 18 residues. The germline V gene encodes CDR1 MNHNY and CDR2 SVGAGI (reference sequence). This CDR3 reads CASSPQGGLSSYNSPLHF. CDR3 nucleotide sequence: TGTGCCAGCAGTCCCCAGGGAGGGCTTAGCTCCTATAATTCACCCCTCCACTTT.

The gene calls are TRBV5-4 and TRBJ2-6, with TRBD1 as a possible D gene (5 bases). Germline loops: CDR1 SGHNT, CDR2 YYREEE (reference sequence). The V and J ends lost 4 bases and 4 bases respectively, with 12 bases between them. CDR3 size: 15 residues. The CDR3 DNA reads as TGTGCCAGCAGCCCTGACAGATGGGGGGCCAACGTCCTGACTTTC. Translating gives CASSPDRWGANVLTF.

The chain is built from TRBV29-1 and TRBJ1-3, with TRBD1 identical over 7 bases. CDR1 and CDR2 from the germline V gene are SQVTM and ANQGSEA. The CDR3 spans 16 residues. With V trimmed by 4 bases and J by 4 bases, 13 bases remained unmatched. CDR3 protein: CSVANQGDWRGNTIYF. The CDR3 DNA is TGCAGCGTTGCCAATCAGGGGGATTGGAGGGGAAACACCATATATTTT.

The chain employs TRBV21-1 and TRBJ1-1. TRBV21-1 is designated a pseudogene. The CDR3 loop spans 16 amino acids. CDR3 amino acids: CASRRCLATIRTEAFF. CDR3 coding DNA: TGTGCCAGCAGGCGCTGTTTAGCTACAATTCGCACTGAAGCTTTCTTT.

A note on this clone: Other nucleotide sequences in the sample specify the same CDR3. In DNA form, the CDR3 reads TGTGCCAGCAGTTTATCGTACGGCTCTGGAAACACCATATATTTT. It specifies CASSLSYGSGNTIYF. The genes are TRBV27 and TRBJ1-3; no firm D call. Germline assignment: CDR1 MNHEY and CDR2 SMNVEV (reference sequence). The CDR3 has 15 residues. V lost 0 bases and J lost 0, with 6 bases in between.

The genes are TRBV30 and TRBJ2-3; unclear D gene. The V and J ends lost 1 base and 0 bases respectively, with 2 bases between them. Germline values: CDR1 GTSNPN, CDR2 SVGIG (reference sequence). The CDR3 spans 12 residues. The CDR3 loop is CAWSASTDTQYF. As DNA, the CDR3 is TGTGCCTGGAGTGCTAGCACAGATACGCAGTATTTT.

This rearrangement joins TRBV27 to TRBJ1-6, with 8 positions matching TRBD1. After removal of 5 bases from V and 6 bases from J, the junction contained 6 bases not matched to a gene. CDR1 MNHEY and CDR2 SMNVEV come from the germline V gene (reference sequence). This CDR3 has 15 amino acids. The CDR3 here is CASSPTGEANSPLHF. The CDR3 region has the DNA TGTGCCAGCAGTCCGACAGGGGAAGCTAATTCACCCCTCCACTTT.

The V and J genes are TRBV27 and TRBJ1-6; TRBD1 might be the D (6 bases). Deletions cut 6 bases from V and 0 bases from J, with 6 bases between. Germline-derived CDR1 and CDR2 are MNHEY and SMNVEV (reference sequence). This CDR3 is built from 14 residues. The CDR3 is CASRDSSYNSPLHF. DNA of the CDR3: TGTGCCAGCAGGGACAGCTCCTATAATTCACCCCTCCACTTT.

The CDR3 reads CASSLDRQNTDTQYF. CDR3 nucleotides: TGCGCCAGCAGCTTAGACAGGCAAAACACAGATACGCAGTATTTT. The gene calls are TRBV5-1 and TRBJ2-3, with D perhaps TRBD1 (6 bases). Trimming cost V 2 bases and J 2 bases, with 12 bases left between them. Germline CDR1 is SGHRS and CDR2 is YFSETQ. This CDR3 is 15 amino acids long.

DNA for the CDR3: TGCGCCAGCAGCCAAGCGTGGGCGGGGGGGCGAGAGACCCAGTACTTC. This encodes CASSQAWAGGRETQYF. The chain joins TRBV4-3 to TRBJ2-5; 9 bases agree with TRBD2. The CDR3 is 16 amino acids. Per the germline V gene, CDR1 is LGHNA and CDR2 is YSLEER. Trimming cost V 1 base and J 4 bases; bases outside gene matches: 7.

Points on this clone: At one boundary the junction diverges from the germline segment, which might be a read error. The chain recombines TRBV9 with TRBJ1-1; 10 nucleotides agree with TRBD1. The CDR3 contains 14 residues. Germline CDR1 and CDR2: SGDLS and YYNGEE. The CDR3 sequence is CASSAGDRGTEAPF. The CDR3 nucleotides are TGTGCCAGCAGCGCCGGGGACAGGGGCACTGAAGCTCCCTTT.

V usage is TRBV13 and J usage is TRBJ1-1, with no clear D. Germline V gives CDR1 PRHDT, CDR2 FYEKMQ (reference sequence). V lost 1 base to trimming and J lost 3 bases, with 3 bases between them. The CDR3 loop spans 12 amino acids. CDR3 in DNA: TGTGCCAGCAGCTTAGAAGACACTGAAGCTTTCTTT. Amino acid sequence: CASSLEDTEAFF.

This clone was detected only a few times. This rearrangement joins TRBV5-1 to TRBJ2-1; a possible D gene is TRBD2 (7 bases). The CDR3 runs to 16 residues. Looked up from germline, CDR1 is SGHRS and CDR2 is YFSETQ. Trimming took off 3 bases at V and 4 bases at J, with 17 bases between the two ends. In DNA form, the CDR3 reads TGCGCCAGCAGCTGGGGGGCGGGGGCGAGATACAATGAGCAGTTCTTC. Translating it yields CASSWGAGARYNEQFF.